The present T cell receptor (beta chain) was sequenced within a study of T cell clones after liver transplantation. Study-wide background: Graft-donor-reactive sequences were compared with third-party-reactive TCRbeta sequences from pre-transplant mixed lymphocyte reactions.

Germline V gene lookup returns CDR1 MNHNS and CDR2 SASEGT. There are 9 residues in the CDR3. V lost 6 bases and J 14 bases, leaving 10 bases between the germline ends. Sequencing used immunoSEQ multiplex PCR; TCRdb keeps in-frame clones, though not all of them. There are more than 45,000 clones in the sample; around 70% occur only once, and approximately 2.6% lies in the top ten. The receptor's source is a human patient who received a liver transplant. Some T cells may be transferred from the graft donor. V gene TRBV6-1 combines with J gene TRBJ1-2; tentatively, D is TRBD1 (5 bases). The source material was CD4+ T cells from blood, sampled at the approximately 16-month timepoint. The chain's CDR3 is CASRKGETF. DNA of the CDR3: TGTGCCAGCAGGAAAGGGGAAACCTTC.